These T cell receptor beta chains were read from a single sample in a study of Ad26.COV2.S vaccination and SARS-CoV-2 variants. Clones were sequenced by immunoSEQ multiplex PCR, and TCRdb holds only the in-frame ones, with some missing. The sample lists about 320,000 clones; 70% to 90% were seen once. Specimen: peripheral blood, collected in a trial of Ad26.COV2.S vaccine versus placebo. The receptors come from a person aged 18 to 59 who received the Ad26.COV2.S COVID-19 vaccine or a placebo. Each CDR3 is given with its conserved first and last residue. Each record gives: clone size, D gene, V gene, J gene, CDR3 DNA, CDR3 protein. The D gene is left open where the match is weak. Clone size, where shown, is once, few, many, or a class for clones that have expanded.

>NA|NA|TRBV5-1|TRBJ2-7
TGCGCCAGCAGCTTGGCAGGGGTCAACTCCTACGAGCAGTACTTC
CASSLAGVNSYEQYF
>NA|TRBD2|TRBV28|TRBJ2-1
TGTGCCAGCAGTTTGAGGGGACTAGGCACCAGGAAGCAGTTCTTC
CASSLRGLGTRKQFF
>NA|NA|TRBV4-1|TRBJ1-2
TGCGCCAGCAGCCAAGATCAGGTTGGCTACACCTTC
CASSQDQVGYTF
>NA|NA|TRBV29-1|TRBJ2-3
TGCAGCGTTGATCATAGCGGAAACTCAGATACGCAGTATTTT
CSVDHSGNSDTQYF
>NA|TRBD2|TRBV7-9|TRBJ2-1
TGTGCCAGCAGCTTATCAAGTGGTAGCGGGGGGTCCTATGAGCAGTTCTTC
CASSLSSGSGGSYEQFF
>NA|TRBD2|TRBV6-5|TRBJ2-7
TGTGCCAGCACCCGAGGAGCGGGGGTTTCCTACGAGCAGTACTTC
CASTRGAGVSYEQYF
>NA|NA|TRBV5-1|TRBJ2-1
TGCGCCAGCAGCCCTAGGACGTTTCAATCCTACAATGAGCAGTTCTTC
CASSPRTFQSYNEQFF
>NA|NA|TRBV20-1|TRBJ2-6
TGCAGTGCTAGTGAACCGGCGGTCTCTGGGGCCAACGTCCTGACTTTC
CSASEPAVSGANVLTF
>NA|NA|TRBV18|TRBJ1-2
TGTGCCAGCTCACCACCGGGGCAGGACGGAGGCTACACCTTC
CASSPPGQDGGYTF
>NA|NA|TRBV2|TRBJ1-3
TGTGCCAGCAGTTTGACAGCTGGAAACACCATATATTTT
CASSLTAGNTIYF
>NA|NA|TRBV12-2|TRBJ2-3
TGTGCAAGTCGCTTTCTTCCCATAGCGGGGGGACCACGGGATACGCAGTATTTT
CASRFLPIAGGPRDTQYF
>NA|NA|TRBV5-6|TRBJ1-5
TGTGCCAGCAGCTCTCTACGGGGGGGCGGTCAGCCCCAGCATTTT
CASSSLRGGGQPQHF
>few|NA|TRBV14|TRBJ2-7
TGTGCCAGCAGCCAAATTTTGCGACTGGGCGAGCAGTACTTC
CASSQILRLGEQYF
>NA|TRBD2|TRBV27|TRBJ2-1
TGTGCCAGCAGTTTCCGGACTAGCGGGGGGGCTATGCGGAATGAGCAGTTCTTC
CASSFRTSGGAMRNEQFF
>once|TRBD1|TRBV10-3|TRBJ1-2
TGTGCCATCAGTGAGTCGGACAGGGGGGAAGGCTACACCTTC
CAISESDRGEGYTF
>NA|NA|TRBV9|TRBJ2-2
TGTGCCAGCAGCGTAGGGGCTAGCGCGAACACCGGGGAGCTGTTTTTT
CASSVGASANTGELFF
>NA|TRBD1|TRBV7-9|TRBJ1-6
TGTGCCACCGGGCAGGGGGCATACTCCTATAATTCACCCCTCCACTTT
CATGQGAYSYNSPLHF
>NA|NA|TRBV9|TRBJ1-1
TGTGCCAGCAGCCCTTTGGGGGTGAATCGGTACACTGAAGCTTTCTTT
CASSPLGVNRYTEAFF
>NA|NA|TRBV12-3/TRBV12-4|TRBJ2-2
TGTGCCAGTGTGCAGGGGAACCGGGAGCTGTTTTTT
CASVQGNRELFF
>NA|NA|TRBV5-4|TRBJ1-1
TGTGCCAGCAGCTTGGGTGGGGGCCTGAACACTGAAGCTTTCTTT
CASSLGGGLNTEAFF
>NA|NA|TRBV10-3|TRBJ1-1
TGTGCCATCAGTGGGGAGCAATTCAACACTGAAGCTTTCTTT
CAISGEQFNTEAFF
>NA|TRBD1|TRBV6-6|TRBJ1-4
TGTGCCAGCAGTTACTTGGGAGGAACAGGGGATGAAAAACTGTTTTTT
CASSYLGGTGDEKLFF
>NA|NA|TRBV4-1|TRBJ2-2
TGCGCCAGCAGCCTTACTTGGTCCGGGAGCCTCACCGGGGAGCTGTTTTTT
CASSLTWSGSLTGELFF
>NA|NA|TRBV18|TRBJ1-6
TGTGCCAGCTCACCTACAGGGACCGATTCACCCCTCCACTTT
CASSPTGTDSPLHF
>NA|NA|TRBV2|TRBJ2-5
TGTGCCAGCAAATCCGGGATACGCCAAGAGACCCAGTACTTC
CASKSGIRQETQYF
>NA|TRBD1|TRBV2|TRBJ1-1
TGTGCCGTTCGGGGCAACAGGGGAAGGGCGGACACTGAAGCTTTCTTT
CAVRGNRGRADTEAFF
>few|TRBD2|TRBV4-1|TRBJ2-1
TGCGCCAGCAGCCCCGGACTAGCGGGGAATGAGCAGTTCTTC
CASSPGLAGNEQFF
>NA|NA|TRBV28|TRBJ1-2
TGTGCCAGCAGTTTATCGGAGGTGAGGGGCGGTGGAAGCTATGGCTACACCTTC
CASSLSEVRGGGSYGYTF
>NA|NA|TRBV7-9|TRBJ1-4
TGTGCCAGCAGCTCCGGGGGATCGACTGACAAAAAACTGTTTTTT
CASSSGGSTDKKLFF
>NA|NA|TRBV2|TRBJ1-1
TGTGCCAGCATGGCGGACGTTGGGACGGATGAAGCTTTCTTT
CASMADVGTDEAFF
>NA|TRBD1|TRBV7-8|TRBJ2-7
TGTGCCAGCAGCTTAAGGAAGGGGGCGCACTACGAGCAGTACTTC
CASSLRKGAHYEQYF
>NA|TRBD2|TRBV4-1|TRBJ2-5
TGCGCCAGCAGCCCGCGGACTAGCGGGGAGACCCAGTACTTC
CASSPRTSGETQYF
>NA|TRBD2|TRBV4-2|TRBJ2-3
TGTGCCAGCAGCCAAGATCCCCGGGTAGCGGGAGCCACAGATACGCAGTATTTT
CASSQDPRVAGATDTQYF
>NA|NA|TRBV5-4|TRBJ1-2
TGTGCCAGCAGCCTAGTAGACCGCCATGGCTACACCTTC
CASSLVDRHGYTF
>NA|NA|TRBV5-3|TRBJ1-4
TGTGCCAGAAGCTGGGACAATAAACTGTTTTTT
CARSWDNKLFF
>NA|TRBD2|TRBV2|TRBJ2-1
TGTGCCAGCAGCAGTGGTGGCCAGCGGGGTGAGCAGTTCTTC
CASSSGGQRGEQFF
>NA|NA|TRBV18|TRBJ2-4
TGTGCCAGCTCACCAGGGGGCCAAAACATTCAGTACTTC
CASSPGGQNIQYF
>NA|TRBD1|TRBV7-2|TRBJ1-4
TGTGCCAGCAGCGCGGACAGGAATGAAAAACTGTTTTTT
CASSADRNEKLFF
>NA|NA|TRBV18|TRBJ2-7
TGTGCCAGCTCACCGACTGACAGCTACGAGCAGTACTTC
CASSPTDSYEQYF
>NA|TRBD1|TRBV3-1/TRBV3-2|TRBJ2-7
TGTGCCAGCAGCCAAGGCTACAGGGGGCATGAGCAGTACTTC
CASSQGYRGHEQYF
>NA|TRBD1|TRBV29-1|TRBJ1-4
TGCAGCGTCGCCCCGAACTGGACAGGGGAAGAGGATGAAAAACTGTTTTTT
CSVAPNWTGEEDEKLFF
>NA|NA|TRBV11-3|TRBJ2-3
TGTGCCAGCAGCTTAGGAAGACCCGTCACAGATACGCAGTATTTT
CASSLGRPVTDTQYF
>NA|NA|TRBV2|TRBJ2-5
TGTGCCAGCAGTGAAGGGGATTTTCAAGAGACCCAGTACTTC
CASSEGDFQETQYF
>once|NA|TRBV19|TRBJ2-2
TGTGCCAGTAGGTCGGGGGAGTGGACCGGGGAGCTGTTTTTT
CASRSGEWTGELFF
>NA|NA|TRBV30|TRBJ1-2
TGTGCCTGGAGTGTCCCCCGCCATGCCTATGGCTACACCTTC
CAWSVPRHAYGYTF
>NA|NA|TRBV7-3|TRBJ1-1
TGTGCCAGCAGCTTAATGAGCAGGGTAGGGACTGAAGCTTTCTTT
CASSLMSRVGTEAFF